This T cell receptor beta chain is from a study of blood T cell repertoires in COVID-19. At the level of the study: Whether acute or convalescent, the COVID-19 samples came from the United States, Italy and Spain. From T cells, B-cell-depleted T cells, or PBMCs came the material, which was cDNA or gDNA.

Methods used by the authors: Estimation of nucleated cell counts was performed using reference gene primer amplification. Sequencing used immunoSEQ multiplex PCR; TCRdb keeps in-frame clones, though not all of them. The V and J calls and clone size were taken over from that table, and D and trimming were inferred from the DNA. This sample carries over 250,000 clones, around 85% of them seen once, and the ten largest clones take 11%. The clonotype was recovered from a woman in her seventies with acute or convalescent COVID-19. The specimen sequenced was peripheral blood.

The DNA of the CDR3 is TGCGCCAGCAGCCCCCAGGGGGCATACGACGGCTACACCTTC. Translation: CASSPQGAYDGYTF. This chain joins TRBV5-1 and TRBJ1-2; 8 nucleotides match TRBD1. The trim removed 4 bases at V and 8 bases at J, leaving 10 bases unmatched. The CDR3 sequence is 14 residues long. Germline CDR1 and CDR2: SGHRS and YFSETQ.